This TCR beta chain derives from a study of vaccination effects on CD4 cells after COVID-19. Study at large: Ahead of sequencing, the ViraFEST assay grew antigen-specific CD4+ T cells using viral peptide pools. All study participants received two doses of BNT162b2 or mRNA-1273 vaccine. Study outcomes and limitations: Infection- and vaccine-induced clones contracted markedly late after vaccination.

Some clones are missing from TCRdb's copy, which holds only in-frame ones; the method was immunoSEQ multiplex PCR. The table records about 72,000 clones, approximately 71% of them present only once. This clone showed up just once. Antigen unknown. CD4+ T cells were isolated after around 9 days of culture. Half-medium changes using IL-2 medium occurred on days 3 and 7. The germline CDR1 and CDR2 sequences are MRHNA and SNTAGT. The CDR3 is 15 residues long. The V end lost 4 bases, the J end lost 0 bases, and 12 bases lay between the germline ends. The material was CD4+ T cells from PBMCs cultured without peptide, obtained before COVID-19 vaccination. The TCR originated in a human donor who received a COVID-19 vaccine. The chain employs TRBV6-4 and TRBJ1-2; TRBD1 is a possible D gene (6 bases). The CDR3 region is CASSGGHSANYGYTF. The DNA for the CDR3 is TGTGCCAGCAGTGGGGGACACTCAGCTAACTATGGCTACACCTTC.